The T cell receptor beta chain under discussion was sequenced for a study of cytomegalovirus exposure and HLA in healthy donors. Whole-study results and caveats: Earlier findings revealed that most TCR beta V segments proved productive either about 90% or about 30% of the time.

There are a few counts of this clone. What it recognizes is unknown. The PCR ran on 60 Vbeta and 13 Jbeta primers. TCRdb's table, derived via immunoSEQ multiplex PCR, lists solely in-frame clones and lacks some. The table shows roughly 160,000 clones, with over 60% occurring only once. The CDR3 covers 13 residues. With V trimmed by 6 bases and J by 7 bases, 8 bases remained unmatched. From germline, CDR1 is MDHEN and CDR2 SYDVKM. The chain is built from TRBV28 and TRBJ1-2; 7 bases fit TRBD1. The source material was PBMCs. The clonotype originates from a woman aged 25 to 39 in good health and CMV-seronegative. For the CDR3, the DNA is TGTGCCAGCAGCCAAGGGGGCTCGGGTGGCTACACCTTC. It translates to CASSQGGSGGYTF.